The 25 T cell receptor beta chains listed next were all sequenced from one sample in a study of Graves' ophthalmopathy and Graves' hyperthyroidism. CDR3 regions of TCR beta were amplified from RNA transcripts. RT-PCR in the first round used HTBI primers; a second-round multiplex PCR followed. TCRdb recomputed calls from the multiplex PCR reads with MiXCR, one row per CDR3 protein. Of hundreds of thousands of distinct CDR3 sequences listed, 22% are singletons. Sequencing was done on a sample of peripheral blood. The origin of the receptors is a woman under 30 with stable Graves' hyperthyroidism. Some clones in this sample may be carry-over from other donors' samples.

This clonotype was detected ten times or more. The V gene is TRBV6-2 or TRBV6-3, the J gene TRBJ1-2; D remains ambiguous. There are 14 residues in the CDR3. Germline V gene data show CDR1 as MNHEY and CDR2 as SVGEGT. Trimming left V 6 bases short and J 2 bases short, with 13 bases between. CDR3 DNA sequence: TGTGCCAGCAGAAATGAGGGAGGAAACTATGGCTACACCTTC. Translating gives CASRNEGGNYGYTF.

The chain links TRBV12-3 or TRBV12-4 to TRBJ2-5, with D unresolved. The CDR3 totals 14 residues. The V and J ends lost 2 bases and 1 base respectively, with 8 bases between them. The CDR3 reads CASSLSALQETQYF. The CDR3 DNA reads as TGTGCCAGCAGTTTATCAGCACTCCAAGAGACCCAGTACTTC.

This clonotype was counted ten times or more. The rearrangement links TRBV7-8 to TRBJ2-5; D remains ambiguous. This CDR3 has 13 residues. V shed 1 base and J shed 5 bases, with 8 bases lying between them. CDR1 is SGHVS, CDR2 FQNEAQ, per germline. The CDR3 nucleotides are TGTGCCAGCAGCTTAGACGGAATGGAGACCCAGTACTTC. It is translated as CASSLDGMETQYF.

This clonotype was detected many times. The chain joins TRBV7-3 to TRBJ1-6, with D possibly matching TRBD1 (6 bases). CDR1 and CDR2 from the germline V gene are SGHTA and FQGTGA. CDR3 length: 14 amino acids. V shed 3 bases and J shed 7 bases, with 10 bases lying between them. The DNA for the CDR3 is TGTGCCAGCAGCTTGACAGGACCAAATTCACCCCTCCACTTT. Amino acids: CASSLTGPNSPLHF. Filled out from reference TRBV7-3 and TRBJ1-6, the complete variable domain reads GAGVSQTPSNKVTEKGKYVELRCDPISGHTALYWYRQSLGQGPEFLIYFQGTGAADDSGLPNDRFFAVRPEGSVSTLKIQRTERGDSAVYLCASSLTGPNSPLHFGNGTRLTVT.

This clonotype turned up a few times. The chain recombines TRBV7-2 with TRBJ2-7; D not resolved. Trimming stripped 1 base from V and 8 bases from J, with 9 bases between. There are 12 residues in the CDR3. CDR1 is SGHTA, CDR2 FQGNSA, per germline. Here the CDR3 reads CASSLEGQKQYF. In DNA, the CDR3 is TGTGCCAGCAGCTTAGAGGGCCAAAAGCAGTACTTC.

On this clonotype: A much bigger clone sits one base away, suggesting this may be a read error. The chain has TRBV2 and TRBJ2-7; no definite D call. The CDR3 consists of 11 residues. V was clipped by 1 base and J by 9 bases, with 7 bases between them. The germline CDR1 and CDR2 sequences are SNHLY and FYNNEI. Here the CDR3 DNA reads TGTGCCAGCAGTGAAGGGGTCGGGCAGTACGTC. This sequence encodes CASSEGVGQYV.

This clonotype was counted ten times or more. The chain joins TRBV7-3 to TRBJ1-1, with D tentatively TRBD1 (5 bases). Trimming cost V 6 bases and J 1 base, with 6 bases left between them. Germline V gene sequence: CDR1 SGHTA, CDR2 FQGTGA. There are 12 residues in the CDR3. The CDR3: CASRDRNTEAFF. DNA for the CDR3: TGTGCCAGCAGAGACAGGAACACTGAAGCTTTCTTT.

The V gene is TRBV12-3 or TRBV12-4, the J gene TRBJ2-7; 7 bases match TRBD1. The CDR3 length is 15 residues. The ends lost 5 bases at V and 2 bases at J; junction bases unmatched: 9. CDR3 sequence reads: CASSEDPGQTYEQYF. CDR3 bases: TGTGCCAGCAGTGAAGATCCGGGACAGACCTACGAGCAGTACTTC.

This clonotype appeared many times. The V gene is TRBV6-1, the J gene TRBJ1-6; no firm D call. V was trimmed by 3 bases and J by 6 bases, leaving 9 bases between them. This CDR3 spans 14 amino acids. Germline CDR1 is MNHNS and CDR2 is SASEGT. DNA of the CDR3: TGTGCCAGCAGTGATACTGGGGTTAATTCACCCCTCCACTTT. This translates into CASSDTGVNSPLHF.

This clonotype has ten or more counts. The chain couples TRBV28 to TRBJ1-2; no clear D gene. CDR1 MDHEN and CDR2 SYDVKM come from the germline V gene. CDR3 length equals 14 residues. V lost 1 base, J lost 8 bases, and 14 bases lay in between. The CDR3 region is CASSLSGVGRGYTF. The CDR3 DNA sequence: TGTGCCAGCAGTTTATCTGGGGTCGGCCGGGGCTACACCTTC.

The genes are TRBV28 and TRBJ1-6; a possible D gene is TRBD1 (6 bases). Trimming took 7 bases from V and 3 from J, leaving 7 bases between them. The germline V gene has CDR1 MDHEN and CDR2 SYDVKM. This CDR3 is built from 13 residues. In DNA form, the CDR3 reads TGTGCCAGCAAAGGGGGCTATAATTCACCCCTCCACTTT. Translating it yields CASKGGYNSPLHF.

This clonotype occurred many times. The rearrangement joins TRBV10-3 to TRBJ2-2, with 13 bases fitting TRBD2. Trimming cost V 11 bases and J 0 bases; bases outside gene matches: 6. CDR1 is ENHRY, CDR2 SYGVKD, per germline. CDR3 size: 16 residues. CDR3 sequence (DNA): TGTGCCGCCGGGACTAGCGGGGCCTCGAACACCGGGGAGCTGTTTTTT. Amino acids: CAAGTSGASNTGELFF.

This clonotype was found many times. The chain couples TRBV12-3 or TRBV12-4 to TRBJ2-2, with TRBD1 matching 11 bases. There are 16 residues in the CDR3. V shed 5 bases, J shed 3 bases, and the junction held 5 bases outside the gene matches. The CDR3 loop is CASSPGTGGDTGELFF. CDR3 nucleotides: TGTGCCAGCAGTCCAGGGACAGGGGGGGACACCGGGGAGCTGTTTTTT.

This clonotype was recorded at least ten times. V is TRBV6-5 and J is TRBJ1-3; maybe TRBD1 (5 bases). CDR3 length equals 17 residues. The ends were cut back, 4 bases at V and 0 bases at J, with 16 bases in the middle. The germline V gene encodes CDR1 MNHEY and CDR2 SVGAGI. Here the CDR3 reads CASSWAWDPLSGNTIYF. Written as DNA, the CDR3 is TGTGCCAGCAGTTGGGCCTGGGACCCGCTCTCTGGAAACACCATATATTTT.

This clonotype occurred many times. This chain joins TRBV12-3 or TRBV12-4 and TRBJ2-5; D is uncertain. Trimming took 2 bases from V and 0 from J, leaving 13 bases between them. The length of the CDR3 is 16 residues. The CDR3 DNA reads as TGTGCCAGCAGTTTACTACTCGGACGGTACCAAGAGACCCAGTACTTC. Translation: CASSLLLGRYQETQYF.

This clonotype was seen repeatedly, ten times or more. CDR3 loop: CASSPAAENYGYTF. The CDR3 nucleotides read TGTGCCAGCAGCCCAGCGGCAGAGAACTATGGCTACACCTTC. V gene TRBV7-8 combines with J gene TRBJ1-2; D is uncertain. The CDR3 is 14 residues long. The V gene lost 5 bases and the J gene lost 2 bases, with 12 bases spanning the gap. Germline CDR1 and CDR2: SGHVS and FQNEAQ.

This clonotype was counted at least ten times. The chain recombines TRBV11-1 with TRBJ2-2; D is perhaps TRBD1 (5 bases). In germline, CDR1 is SGHAT, CDR2 FQDESV (reference sequence). The CDR3 has 15 amino acids. V was clipped by 1 base and J by 5 bases, with 11 bases between them. The CDR3 coding sequence is TGTGCCAGCAGCTTAGACTGGACACCGACCGGGGAGCTGTTTTTT. It translates to CASSLDWTPTGELFF. Full variable domain (outside the CDR3, taken from reference TRBV11-1 and TRBJ2-2): EAEVAQSPRYKITEKSQAVAFWCDPISGHATLYWYRQILGQGPELLVQFQDESVVDDSQLPKDRFSAERLKGVDSTLKIQPAELGDSAMYLCASSLDWTPTGELFFGEGSRLTVL.

V usage is TRBV5-6 and J usage is TRBJ2-7; 9 bases are shared with TRBD2. The CDR3 spans 14 residues. CDR1 and CDR2 (germline): SGHDT, YYEEEE. After removal of 3 bases from V and 6 bases from J, the junction contained 7 bases not matched to a gene. CDR3 in amino acids: CASSSTLRGGEQYF. For the CDR3, the DNA is TGTGCCAGCAGCTCTACCCTGCGGGGGGGCGAGCAGTACTTC.

This clonotype was observed many times. The V gene is TRBV20-1, the J gene TRBJ2-7, with D hard to call. Trimming removed 6 bases at V and 4 bases at J, with 16 bases between. Germline-derived CDR1 and CDR2 are DFQATT and SNEGSKA (reference sequence). This CDR3 is 13 amino acids long. The CDR3 bases are TGCAGTGCCCGGCCCAGGTTCGGATACGAGCAGTACTTC. It codes for CSARPRFGYEQYF.

The chain employs TRBV6-5 and TRBJ1-6, with unresolved D. Trimming cost V 0 bases and J 9 bases, with 9 bases left between them. CDR3 length: 14 residues. Germline V lookup: CDR1 MNHEY, CDR2 SVGAGI. In nucleotides, the CDR3 is TGTGCCAGCAGTTACTCCGCAGGTCGTTCACCCCTCCACTTT. Translated, it gives CASSYSAGRSPLHF.

There are many counts of this clonotype. This rearrangement joins TRBV6-2 or TRBV6-3 to TRBJ1-1, with 9 bases lining up with TRBD1. V shed 5 bases, J shed 2 bases, and the junction held 6 bases outside the gene matches. The CDR3 spans 15 residues. Germline V CDR1 and CDR2: MNHEY, SVGEGT. Here the CDR3 reads CASSSPGQGNTEAFF. CDR3 coding DNA: TGTGCCAGCAGTAGCCCGGGACAGGGTAACACTGAAGCTTTCTTT.

Many counts were recorded for this clonotype. The rearrangement joins TRBV20-1 to TRBJ2-2, with D perhaps TRBD2 (7 bases). CDR1 and CDR2 (germline): DFQATT, SNEGSKA (reference sequence). The CDR3 consists of 14 residues. V lost 6 bases to trimming and J lost 2 bases, with 13 bases between them. This CDR3 reads CSAKWGGNTGELFF. The DNA of the CDR3 is TGCAGTGCCAAGTGGGGGGGCAACACCGGGGAGCTGTTTTTT.

This clonotype has just a few counts. Because it lacks the conserved phenylalanine or tryptophan at the end, this CDR3 is likely a read error. This sequence joins TRBV18 and TRBJ2-5; D ambiguous. Trimming took 3 bases from V and 4 from J, leaving 9 bases between them. Germline lookup yields CDR1 KGHSH and CDR2 LQKENI. The CDR3 consists of 13 residues. The CDR3 is CASSPPPGETQYV. As DNA, the CDR3 is TGTGCCAGCTCACCCCCCCCAGGAGAGACCCAGTACGTC.

This chain links TRBV29-1 with TRBJ2-5, with 9 bases that match TRBD1. Germline CDR1 is SQVTM and CDR2 is ANQGSEA. The CDR3 totals 13 residues. With 1 base clipped from V and 5 bases from J, the junction kept 2 bases outside the gene matches. CDR3 loop: CSVEAGTGETQYF. The CDR3 coding sequence is TGCAGCGTTGAAGCCGGGACAGGGGAGACCCAGTACTTC.

This clonotype was recorded at least ten times. The chain joins TRBV7-9 to TRBJ2-7; D is uncertain. The CDR3 consists of 14 residues. Looked up from germline, CDR1 is SEHNR and CDR2 is FQNEAQ (reference sequence). V was pared by 3 bases and J by 5 bases, with 14 bases between. The CDR3, as DNA: TGTGCCAGCAGCTTGCACGCGGCGATCCACGAGCAGTACTTC. Protein: CASSLHAAIHEQYF. The entire variable domain, with the rest obtained from reference TRBV7-9 and TRBJ2-7, is as follows: DTGVSQNPRHKITKRGQNVTFRCDPISEHNRLYWYRQTLGQGPEFLTYFQNEAQLEKSRLLSDRFSAERPKGSFSTLEIQRTEQGDSAMYLCASSLHAAIHEQYFGPGTRLTVT.